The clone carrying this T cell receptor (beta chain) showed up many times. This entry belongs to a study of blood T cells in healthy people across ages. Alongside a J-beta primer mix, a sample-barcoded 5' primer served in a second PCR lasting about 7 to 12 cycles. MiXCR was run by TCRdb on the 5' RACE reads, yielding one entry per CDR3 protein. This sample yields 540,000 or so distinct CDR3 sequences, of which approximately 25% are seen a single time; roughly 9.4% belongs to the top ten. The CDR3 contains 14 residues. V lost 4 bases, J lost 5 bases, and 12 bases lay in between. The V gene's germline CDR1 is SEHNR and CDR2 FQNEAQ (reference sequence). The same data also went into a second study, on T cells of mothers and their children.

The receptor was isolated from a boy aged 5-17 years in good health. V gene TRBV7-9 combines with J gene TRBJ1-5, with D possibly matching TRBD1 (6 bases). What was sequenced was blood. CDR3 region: CASSYNRVDQPQHF. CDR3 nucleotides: TGTGCCAGCAGCTACAACAGGGTGGATCAGCCCCAGCATTTT.